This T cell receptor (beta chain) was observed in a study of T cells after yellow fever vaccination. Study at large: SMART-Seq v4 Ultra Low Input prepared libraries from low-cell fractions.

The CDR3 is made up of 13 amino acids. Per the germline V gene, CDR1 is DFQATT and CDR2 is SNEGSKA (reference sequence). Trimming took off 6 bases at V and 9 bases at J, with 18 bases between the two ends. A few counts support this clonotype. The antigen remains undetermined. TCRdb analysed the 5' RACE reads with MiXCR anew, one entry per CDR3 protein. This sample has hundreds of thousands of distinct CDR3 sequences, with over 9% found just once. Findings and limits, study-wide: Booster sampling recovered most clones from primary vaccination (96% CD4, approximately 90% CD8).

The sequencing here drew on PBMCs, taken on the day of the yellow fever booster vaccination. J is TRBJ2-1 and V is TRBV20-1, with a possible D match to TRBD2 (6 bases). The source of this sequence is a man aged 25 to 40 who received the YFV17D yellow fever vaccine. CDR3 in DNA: TGCAGTGCCCTTGCGGGGCAGCTAAGTGAGCAGTTCTTC. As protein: CSALAGQLSEQFF.